This entry describes one TCR beta chain. Antigen: not known. Primers: 60 Vbeta forward and 13 Jbeta reverse. The data were produced by immunoSEQ multiplex PCR, yet TCRdb's version contains in-frame clones alone and is incomplete. Of some 170,000 clones in the sample, 75% to 90% were seen once. This CDR3 comprises 14 residues. The record originates from a study of cytomegalovirus exposure and HLA in healthy donors. General study findings and limits: Cytomegalovirus status, reportedly, was diagnosed with high specificity and sensitivity by the classifier.

Each donor's status was that of a healthy bone marrow donor. The source of this sequence is a girl aged 2 to 9 in good health and CMV-seropositive. Input material: PBMCs. The V gene is TRBV7-5, the J gene TRBJ1-1; the listed D gene, TRBD1, was not tested against the DNA. TRBV7-5 is a documented pseudogene. The CDR3 loop is CASRGSGPNTEAFF. For the CDR3, the DNA is TGTGCCTCAAGGGGGTCGGGTCCAAACACTGAAGCTTTCTTT.